This T cell receptor (beta chain) originates from a study of T cells in Graves' hyperthyroidism and ophthalmopathy. On the study more broadly: Upon initial diagnosis and before any treatment, peripheral blood was collected.

Reasons for excluding patients were uncontrolled infection, other autoimmune disease, pregnancy or lactation. Diagnoses rested on clinical symptoms, serum thyroxine and TRAb, thyroid ultrasound and orbital computed tomography. Germline V gives CDR1 MNHEY, CDR2 SVGEGT. The CDR3 consists of 15 residues. Trimming stripped 0 bases from V and 8 bases from J, with 14 bases between. Amplification of TCR beta CDR3 regions was performed using RNA transcripts as template. Carried out on the TCR CDR3, a first-round RT-PCR used the HTBI primer set. TCRdb redid the calling of the multiplex PCR reads with MiXCR, one entry per CDR3 protein. The sample holds about 420,000 distinct CDR3 sequences, approximately 14% seen once.

The chain links TRBV6-2 or TRBV6-3 to TRBJ2-1; D unclear. The sequence derives from a woman younger than 35 with Graves' hyperthyroidism. The sample was blood. The CDR3 loop reads CASSYSSPPNHEQFF. CDR3 bases: TGTGCCAGCAGTTACTCGAGTCCCCCCAATCATGAGCAGTTCTTC.